This TCR beta chain came from a study of CD8 T cells in ankylosing spondylitis. Study-wide findings and caveats: Disease-linked clones bore a CD8+ phenotype, appearing relatively rarely in peripheral blood. It appeared that ankylosing spondylitis blood was characterized by a TCR beta motif of eight highly homologous variants.

On this clonotype itself: As yet, its antigen is unknown.

MiXCR was run by TCRdb on the 5' RACE reads, yielding one entry per CDR3 protein. The sample has about 360,000 distinct CDR3 sequences; over 12% are singletons. This CDR3 region has 15 residues. CDR1 and CDR2 (germline): SGDLS, YYNGEE. V was cut by 7 bases and J by 1 base, with 17 bases left in between. Sequences were obtained from blood, either unsorted or a sorted T cell fraction (not recorded which). This TCR came from a male donor with ankylosing spondylitis or in good health (not recorded which). V gene TRBV9 combines with J gene TRBJ1-1; tentative D call: TRBD1 (6 bases). CDR3 sequence: CASARGGGQNTEAFF. As DNA, the CDR3 is TGTGCCAGCGCCCGAGGGGGGGGACAGAACACTGAAGCTTTCTTT.